The next 30 T cell receptor beta chains were all read from a single sample in a study of identical twins. Using its own MiXCR run on the 5' RACE reads, TCRdb lists one record per CDR3 protein. The profile shows roughly 570,000 distinct CDR3 sequences, nearly 10% of them singletons. These sequences were also reported in another study, on yellow fever vaccine responses in identical twins.

Sequencing was performed on PBMCs. Receptor source: a young woman in good health.

This chain uses TRBV9 with TRBJ1-1, with D tentatively TRBD1 (6 bases). CDR1 SGDLS and CDR2 YYNGEE come from the germline V gene. Trimming removed 0 bases at V and 1 base at J, with 16 bases between. CDR3 length: 17 residues. The CDR3 bases are TGTGCCAGCAGCGTAGAACCGGTCAGGGGAAGGAACACTGAAGCTTTCTTT. The encoded protein is CASSVEPVRGRNTEAFF.

The table lists this clonotype with a few counts. The CDR3 sequence: CASSPDRAVKTQYF. CDR3 DNA sequence: TGTGCCAGCAGCCCGGACAGGGCCGTGAAGACCCAGTACTTC. The V call is TRBV14, the J call TRBJ2-5; the match to TRBD1 covers 8 bases. Germline assignment: CDR1 SGHDN and CDR2 FVKESK. V lost 4 bases and J lost 6; bases outside the gene matches: 7. The CDR3 is made up of 14 amino acids.

This CDR3 is CASSPRGGAIPPYEQYF. The CDR3 DNA reads TGCGCCAGCAGCCCGAGAGGTGGGGCAATCCCCCCCTACGAGCAGTACTTC. The chain recombines TRBV5-1 with TRBJ2-7; possible D gene TRBD1, 5 bases. Deletions cut 4 bases from V and 2 bases from J, with 22 bases between. The CDR3 is made up of 17 amino acids. CDR1 and CDR2 (germline): SGHRS, YFSETQ. The complete variable domain, with remaining parts taken from reference TRBV5-1 and TRBJ2-7, reads KAGVTQTPRYLIKTRGQQVTLSCSPISGHRSVSWYQQTPGQGLQFLFEYFSETQRNKGNFPGRFSGRQFSNSRSEMNVSTLELGDSALYLCASSPRGGAIPPYEQYFGPGTRLTVT.

This chain connects TRBV7-9 to TRBJ2-1; 9 bases fit TRBD2. The CDR3 runs to 15 residues. Germline CDR1 reads SEHNR; CDR2 reads FQNEAQ (reference sequence). With 4 bases clipped from V and 4 bases from J, the junction kept 5 bases outside the gene matches. The CDR3 is CASSSRGGGYNEQFF. In DNA form, the CDR3 reads TGTGCCAGCAGCTCCCGCGGGGGGGGGTACAATGAGCAGTTCTTC. The full variable domain, its missing parts supplied by reference TRBV7-9 and TRBJ2-1, is DTGVSQNPRHKITKRGQNVTFRCDPISEHNRLYWYRQTLGQGPEFLTYFQNEAQLEKSRLLSDRFSAERPKGSFSTLEIQRTEQGDSAMYLCASSSRGGGYNEQFFGPGTRLTVL.

Many counts were recorded for this clonotype. The rearrangement joins TRBV19 to TRBJ2-1; D is undetermined. The CDR3 sequence is 13 residues long. Germline lookup yields CDR1 LNHDA and CDR2 SQIVND (reference sequence). Trimming pared 3 bases from V and 4 bases from J, leaving 7 bases between. The CDR3 loop is CASSINGYNEQFF. The CDR3 nucleotides read TGTGCCAGTAGTATCAACGGTTACAATGAGCAGTTCTTC.

The CDR3 DNA reads as TGTGCCAGCAGTTACCAAGGCACCTCCTACGAGCAGTACTTC. Protein product: CASSYQGTSYEQYF. This rearrangement joins TRBV6-5 to TRBJ2-7, with no clear D. Germline V lookup: CDR1 MNHEY, CDR2 SVGAGI. Trimming stripped 2 bases from V and 0 bases from J, with 8 bases between. This CDR3 spans 14 amino acids.

The table lists this clonotype with many counts. The chain recombines TRBV4-2 with TRBJ2-5; a possible D gene is TRBD2 (6 bases). The CDR3 loop spans 13 amino acids. In germline, CDR1 is LGHNA, CDR2 YNFKEQ. V gave up 4 bases and J gave up 3 bases, with 9 bases separating them. The CDR3 nucleotides read TGTGCCAGCAGCCGTCCGGGAGAAGAGACCCAGTACTTC. Translation: CASSRPGEETQYF.

This clonotype has more than one count but fewer than ten. The chain employs TRBV6-1 and TRBJ2-7, with TRBD1 matching 7 bases. This CDR3 has 15 amino acids. V gave up 5 bases and J gave up 2 bases; unmatched junction bases: 9. The germline CDR1 and CDR2 sequences are MNHNS and SASEGT. The CDR3 DNA sequence: TGTGCCAGCAGTCGTACCGGGACAGTAACCTACGAGCAGTACTTC. Translated, it gives CASSRTGTVTYEQYF.

The rearrangement uses TRBV14 and TRBJ2-7; the match to TRBD2 covers 7 bases. This CDR3 has 15 amino acids. The germline CDR1 and CDR2 sequences are SGHDN and FVKESK. V lost 2 bases and J lost 3; bases outside the gene matches: 7. CDR3 amino acids: CASSQTRGGRYEQYF. For the CDR3, the DNA is TGTGCCAGCAGCCAAACCCGCGGGGGTCGCTACGAGCAGTACTTC.

The chain uses TRBV20-1 and TRBJ2-3; no clear D gene. The germline V gene encodes CDR1 DFQATT and CDR2 SNEGSKA (reference sequence). This CDR3 is built from 13 residues. V was trimmed by 0 bases and J by 3 bases, leaving 7 bases between them. CDR3 coding DNA: TGCAGTGCTAGAGATCAACGGACAGATACGCAGTATTTT. It translates to CSARDQRTDTQYF.

The chain links TRBV20-1 to TRBJ2-5, with 13 bases that match TRBD2. Germline V lookup: CDR1 DFQATT, CDR2 SNEGSKA (reference sequence). The CDR3 length is 14 residues. V shed 6 bases and J 5 bases; nucleotides not matched to a gene: 6. The CDR3 sequence: CSATSGGALETQYF. The CDR3 DNA is TGCAGTGCAACTAGCGGGGGGGCATTGGAGACCCAGTACTTC.

This clonotype was found a few times. This chain connects TRBV10-1 to TRBJ2-2, with D uncertain. The CDR3 is 14 amino acids. Germline V CDR1 and CDR2: WNHNN, SYGVQD (reference sequence). V was shortened by 4 bases and J by 2 bases, with 8 bases between the two germline ends. DNA for the CDR3: TGCGCCAGCAGTGCCCGTGATAACACCGGGGAGCTGTTTTTT. Protein: CASSARDNTGELFF.

This clonotype occurred many times. The chain joins TRBV2 to TRBJ2-5; D remains ambiguous. CDR3 size: 10 residues. V lost 8 bases and J 4 bases, leaving 5 bases between the germline ends. Germline V gives CDR1 SNHLY, CDR2 FYNNEI. The CDR3 spells CASLRETQYF. The CDR3 coding sequence is TGTGCCAGCCTCAGAGAGACCCAGTACTTC. Filled out from reference TRBV2 and TRBJ2-5, the complete variable domain reads EPEVTQTPSHQVTQMGQEVILRCVPISNHLYFYWYRQILGQKVEFLVSFYNNEISEKSEIFDDQFSVERPDGSNFTLKIRSTKLEDSAMYFCASLRETQYFGPGTRLLVL.

The chain links TRBV27 to TRBJ2-6, with D hard to call. Deletions cut 8 bases from V and 0 bases from J, with 14 bases between. Germline CDR1 reads MNHEY; CDR2 reads SMNVEV (reference sequence). The CDR3 loop spans 16 amino acids. As DNA, the CDR3 is TGTGCCAGCCGGGTACCATTATACTCTGGGGCCAACGTCCTGACTTTC. Encoded protein: CASRVPLYSGANVLTF.

Of note for this clonotype: This clone may be a read error of a much larger clone one base away. This chain connects TRBV29-1 to TRBJ2-2; D is perhaps TRBD2 (5 bases). The CDR3 covers 13 residues. CDR1 and CDR2 from the germline V gene are SQVTM and ANQGSEA. CDR3 in DNA: TGCAGCTTCCTATCGGGGAACACCGGGGTGCTGTTTTTT. Its protein is CSFLSGNTGVLFF.

This rearrangement joins TRBV27 to TRBJ2-5; TRBD2 agrees at 7 bases. Germline CDR1 and CDR2: MNHEY and SMNVEV (reference sequence). The ends lost 8 bases at V and 4 bases at J; junction bases unmatched: 10. This CDR3 comprises 14 residues. The CDR3 sequence: CASARAGRGETQYF. Written as DNA, the CDR3 is TGTGCCAGCGCACGAGCGGGGAGGGGAGAGACCCAGTACTTC.

The chain has TRBV20-1 and TRBJ2-4, with D possibly being TRBD1 or TRBD2 (5 bases each). Germline CDR1 is DFQATT and CDR2 is SNEGSKA (reference sequence). The CDR3 extends over 15 amino acids. V was trimmed by 5 bases and J by 0 bases, leaving 14 bases between them. The CDR3 nucleotides are TGCAGTGCTCCTAAAGCCGGGACAGCCAAAAACATTCAGTACTTC. It specifies CSAPKAGTAKNIQYF.

This clonotype was counted many times. The V call is TRBV27, the J call TRBJ2-1; 7 positions agree with TRBD2. CDR1 and CDR2 (germline): MNHEY, SMNVEV (reference sequence). Germline trimming cut 4 bases from V and 10 bases from J; bases unmatched to any gene: 10. CDR3 length equals 14 residues. The CDR3 DNA is TGTGCCAGCAGTTATAAACTCCGGGAGGCCGAGCAGTTCTTC. Its protein product is CASSYKLREAEQFF.

In this sample, this clonotype turned up many times. The chain is built from TRBV6-4 and TRBJ2-2; D is uncertain. Germline V CDR1 and CDR2: MRHNA, SNTAGT. V lost 4 bases, J lost 2 bases, and 8 bases lay in between. The CDR3 is 14 amino acids. The chain's CDR3 is CASSGQFNTGELFF. The CDR3, as DNA: TGTGCCAGCAGTGGTCAGTTCAACACCGGGGAGCTGTTTTTT.

This clonotype was counted a few times. The V and J genes are TRBV24-1 and TRBJ2-3; a possible D gene is TRBD1 (5 bases). The CDR3 has 14 amino acids. Germline lookup yields CDR1 KGHDR and CDR2 SFDVKD. The CDR3 DNA is TGTGTCACGAAGGGGTCCTCTAACACAGATACGCAGTATTTT. Amino acids: CVTKGSSNTDTQYF.

This chain links TRBV11-3 with TRBJ2-1, with TRBD2 matching 9 bases. Germline values: CDR1 SGHNT, CDR2 YENEEA. V gave up 4 bases and J gave up 4 bases; unmatched junction bases: 5. The CDR3 is 15 amino acids. CDR3 nucleotide sequence: TGTGCCAGCAGCTCGCGGACTAGCGCATACAATGAGCAGTTCTTC. Translating gives CASSSRTSAYNEQFF.

This clonotype occurred many times. This chain connects TRBV7-2 to TRBJ2-5; D is ambiguous. Per the germline V gene, CDR1 is SGHTA and CDR2 is FQGNSA. The ends were cut back, 1 base at V and 1 base at J, with 7 bases in the middle. CDR3 size: 14 residues. The CDR3 loop is CASSLVVGQETQYF. CDR3 DNA: TGTGCCAGCAGCTTAGTAGTTGGCCAAGAGACCCAGTACTTC.

This clonotype was counted between two and nine times. The rearrangement links TRBV7-3 to TRBJ2-7; possible D gene TRBD1, 7 bases. The length of the CDR3 is 14 residues. Germline CDR1 reads SGHTA; CDR2 reads FQGTGA. V was cut by 4 bases and J by 6 bases, with 16 bases left in between. The CDR3 DNA reads TGTGCCAGCAGCTCAAGGGGGCCCGGGGGCGAGCAGTACTTC. This encodes CASSSRGPGGEQYF. Supplemented by reference TRBV7-3 and TRBJ2-7, the full variable domain reads GAGVSQTPSNKVTEKGKYVELRCDPISGHTALYWYRQSLGQGPEFLIYFQGTGAADDSGLPNDRFFAVRPEGSVSTLKIQRTERGDSAVYLCASSSRGPGGEQYFGPGTRLTVT.

The chain employs TRBV20-1 and TRBJ2-1; D unclear. The CDR3 totals 9 residues. Germline V gene lookup returns CDR1 DFQATT and CDR2 SNEGSKA (reference sequence). The V and J ends lost 6 bases and 10 bases respectively, with 7 bases between them. The CDR3: CSADREQFF. The CDR3 DNA reads as TGCAGTGCGGACCGAGAGCAGTTCTTC.

This clonotype was detected many times. The rearrangement links TRBV28 to TRBJ2-7; the D gene could be TRBD1 or TRBD2 (5 bases each). The germline gives CDR1 MDHEN, CDR2 SYDVKM. CDR3 length: 14 amino acids. Trimming took off 6 bases at V and 3 bases at J, with 15 bases between the two ends. The CDR3 DNA sequence: TGTGCCAGCAGATCCGGGACGGTGGGCTACGAGCAGTACTTC. Its translation is CASRSGTVGYEQYF.

This clonotype was counted between two and nine times. The V gene is TRBV28, the J gene TRBJ2-5; TRBD1 might be the D (6 bases). The germline gives CDR1 MDHEN, CDR2 SYDVKM. Trimming shortened V by 6 bases and J by 2 bases, and 10 bases separated the two germline ends. The CDR3 is 13 residues long. CDR3 coding DNA: TGTGCCAGCAGAAGGACAGCACAAGAGACCCAGTACTTC. Translated: CASRRTAQETQYF.

The chain uses TRBV20-1 and TRBJ2-2; maybe TRBD2 (6 bases). Germline V gives CDR1 DFQATT, CDR2 SNEGSKA (reference sequence). Trimming took 4 bases from V and 4 from J, leaving 10 bases between them. This CDR3 is built from 13 residues. The CDR3, as DNA: TGCAGTGCTAATCAGCGGGTCACCGGGGAGCTGTTTTTT. It codes for CSANQRVTGELFF.

The chain combines TRBV12-3 or TRBV12-4 with TRBJ2-5; 11 bases are a match to TRBD2. This CDR3 has 16 residues. J lost 5 bases, V lost 5 bases, and 10 bases had no gene match. The DNA for the CDR3 is TGTGCCAGCAGTCCCCGACTAGCGGGGATTTCGGAGACCCAGTACTTC. Residues: CASSPRLAGISETQYF.

This clonotype has only a few counts. This rearrangement joins TRBV5-1 to TRBJ2-3; D is possibly TRBD2 (7 bases). The CDR3 sequence is 17 residues long. Trimming stripped 3 bases from V and 3 bases from J, with 20 bases between. Germline V gene sequence: CDR1 SGHRS, CDR2 YFSETQ. The CDR3 DNA follows: TGCGCCAGCAGCTCCAACGATGGGGGGGCCAGGACAGATACGCAGTATTTT. It specifies CASSSNDGGARTDTQYF.

This clonotype was counted only a few times. The chain is built from TRBV7-9 and TRBJ1-2; D unclear. Germline CDR1 is SEHNR and CDR2 is FQNEAQ (reference sequence). The CDR3 extends over 13 amino acids. V was trimmed by 3 bases and J by 8 bases, leaving 13 bases between them. The CDR3 spells CASSLETGGGYTF. In DNA, the CDR3 is TGTGCCAGCAGCTTGGAGACGGGCGGGGGCTACACCTTC.